Following are 25 T cell receptor beta chains from one sample sequenced in a study of cytomegalovirus exposure and HLA in healthy donors. A multiplex PCR was run with 60 Vbeta primers and 13 Jbeta primers. Method: immunoSEQ multiplex PCR; TCRdb's copy keeps in-frame clones and lacks some. Among around 50,000 clones, about 83% were seen once, and the ten largest hold roughly 4%. Source material: PBMCs. These receptors all stem from a man between 25 and 39 years old in good health and CMV-seronegative.

The chain joins TRBV19 to TRBJ2-5, with TRBD1 identical over 7 bases. Germline loops: CDR1 LNHDA, CDR2 SQIVND (reference sequence). V was clipped by 7 bases and J by 2 bases; unmatched bases: 7. The CDR3 extends over 14 amino acids. The CDR3 nucleotides are TGTGCCAGTACCGGCCGGGACAGACAAGAGACCCAGTACTTC. It encodes CASTGRDRQETQYF.

The V call is TRBV4-3, the J call TRBJ2-1, with a weak D call TRBD1 (6 bases). This CDR3 has 17 residues. Germline assignment: CDR1 LGHNA and CDR2 YSLEER. V was clipped by 1 base and J by 8 bases, with 21 bases between them. The CDR3 spells CASSQVHRDMNTDEQFF. DNA for the CDR3: TGCGCCAGCAGCCAAGTCCACCGGGACATGAATACTGATGAGCAGTTCTTC.

The count of this clone is one. The chain combines TRBV20-1 with TRBJ2-5, with D uncertain. Gene TRBJ2-7 matches the end of the DNA better, so the J call may be wrong. The CDR3 length is 11 residues. CDR1 is DFQATT and CDR2 is SNEGSKA in the germline V gene (reference sequence). The chain's CDR3 is CSARGDYEQYF. The CDR3 DNA reads TGCAGTGCTAGGGGTGACTACGAGCAGTACTTC.

The chain recombines TRBV9 with TRBJ2-5; TRBD1 aligns across 12 bases. Germline V gene data show CDR1 as SGDLS and CDR2 as YYNGEE. The V segment lost 4 bases and the J segment 3 bases; nucleotides outside the gene matches: 4. This CDR3 is 15 amino acids long. The CDR3 nucleotides read TGTGCCAGCAGCCCAGGGACAGGGGGCGAAGAGACCCAGTACTTC. Protein: CASSPGTGGEETQYF.

The chain is built from TRBV19 and TRBJ2-2; D perhaps matches TRBD1 (6 bases). Deletions cut 5 bases from V and 4 bases from J, with 14 bases between. The CDR3 is 15 residues long. The germline CDR1 and CDR2 sequences are LNHDA and SQIVND (reference sequence). CDR3 residues: CASSPQGSSTGELFF. The CDR3 DNA follows: TGTGCCAGTAGTCCACAGGGTTCCAGCACCGGGGAGCTGTTTTTT.

The chain joins TRBV19 to TRBJ2-7; TRBD2 aligns across 11 bases. CDR1 and CDR2 (germline): LNHDA, SQIVND (reference sequence). The CDR3 runs to 14 residues. V gave up 5 bases and J gave up 4 bases; unmatched junction bases: 4. As DNA, the CDR3 is TGTGCCAGTAGTCGGACTAGCGGGTTATACGAGCAGTACTTC. It specifies CASSRTSGLYEQYF.

The chain joins TRBV18 to TRBJ1-1, with TRBD1 matching 8 bases. Germline assignment: CDR1 KGHSH and CDR2 LQKENI. CDR3 length: 14 amino acids. V was pared by 4 bases and J by 4 bases, with 5 bases of the junction left unmatched. For the CDR3, the DNA is TGTGCCAGCTCACTTGACAGGGGAGGCACTGAAGCTTTCTTT. Residues: CASSLDRGGTEAFF.

CDR3 amino acids: CASSYAGGTNLYEQYF. The CDR3 nucleotides are TGTGCCAGCAGTTACGCCGGGGGGACAAACCTCTACGAGCAGTACTTC. The chain is built from TRBV6-5 and TRBJ2-7; TRBD2 might be the D (7 bases). CDR3 size: 16 residues. Trimming stripped 2 bases from V and 3 bases from J, with 17 bases between. Germline loops: CDR1 MNHEY, CDR2 SVGAGI.

V and J are TRBV10-1 and TRBJ2-2; 8 nucleotides agree with TRBD1. The CDR3 is 15 residues long. Trimming removed 6 bases from V and 4 bases from J; junction bases left unmatched: 7. The germline CDR1 and CDR2 sequences are WNHNN and SYGVQD (reference sequence). CDR3: CASRVPQGVTGELFF. The DNA for the CDR3 is TGCGCCAGCAGGGTTCCACAGGGGGTCACCGGGGAGCTGTTTTTT.

The rearrangement links TRBV6-5 to TRBJ2-7; possibly TRBD1 for D (6 bases). Germline loops: CDR1 MNHEY, CDR2 SVGAGI. The V end was cut by 1 base, the J end by 0 bases, with 13 bases between. This CDR3 has 16 amino acids. The CDR3 sequence is CASSYWGLGASYEQYF. Here the CDR3 DNA reads TGTGCCAGCAGTTACTGGGGCCTGGGGGCCTCCTACGAGCAGTACTTC.

This chain joins TRBV30 and TRBJ2-7; 10 nucleotides match TRBD1. The germline V gene encodes CDR1 GTSNPN and CDR2 SVGIG (reference sequence). Trimming removed 3 bases from V and 6 bases from J; junction bases left unmatched: 5. CDR3 length equals 13 residues. The DNA of the CDR3 is TGTGCCTGGAGCCAGGGACAGGGGAGCGAGCAGTACTTC. This encodes CAWSQGQGSEQYF.

The V gene is TRBV4-3, the J gene TRBJ2-5; possible D gene TRBD2, 5 bases. CDR3 size: 14 residues. Deletions cut 3 bases from V and 5 bases from J, with 13 bases between. Per germline, CDR1 LGHNA and CDR2 YSLEER. The CDR3 DNA is TGCGCCAGCAGCCAGGACCCGAGAGGGGAGACCCAGTACTTC. Amino acids: CASSQDPRGETQYF.

The chain carries TRBV6-1 and TRBJ1-6; 9 nucleotides agree with TRBD1. CDR1 MNHNS and CDR2 SASEGT come from the germline V gene. Losses at the gene ends were 6 bases for V and 8 bases for J; bases not matched to a gene: 5. The CDR3 spans 14 residues. CDR3: CASRRGQGYSPLHF. CDR3 in DNA: TGTGCCAGCAGAAGAGGACAGGGGTATTCACCCCTCCACTTT.

This chain links TRBV6-1 with TRBJ1-6; TRBD1 matches 7 bases. The CDR3 is made up of 14 amino acids. Germline lookup yields CDR1 MNHNS and CDR2 SASEGT. V shed 6 bases, J shed 7 bases, and the junction held 6 bases outside the gene matches. The CDR3 sequence: CASSYRGLNSPLHF. CDR3 DNA: TGTGCCAGCAGCTACAGGGGATTAAATTCACCCCTCCACTTT.

J is TRBJ2-2 and V is TRBV6-5; D perhaps matches TRBD1 (6 bases). The germline V gene has CDR1 MNHEY and CDR2 SVGAGI. The CDR3 is 14 residues long. The ends were cut back, 6 bases at V and 7 bases at J, with 15 bases in the middle. CDR3 region: CASRPQGFGGELFF. DNA for the CDR3: TGTGCCAGCAGACCACAGGGTTTCGGCGGGGAGCTGTTTTTT.

Comment on this clone: This CDR3 is also generated by other DNA sequences in the sample. In nucleotides, the CDR3 is TGCAGCGTTGGAGGGAATGAGCAGTTCTTC. It codes for CSVGGNEQFF. This rearrangement joins TRBV29-1 to TRBJ2-1, with D possibly matching TRBD2 (5 bases). Germline loops: CDR1 SQVTM, CDR2 ANQGSEA. The ends were cut back, 4 bases at V and 7 bases at J, with 5 bases in the middle. The CDR3 consists of 10 residues.

This clone was observed a single time. This sequence joins TRBV11-2 and TRBJ1-6; D is undetermined. There are 13 residues in the CDR3. The germline V gene encodes CDR1 SGHAT and CDR2 FQNNGV. Deletions cut 3 bases from V and 9 bases from J, with 9 bases between. CDR3 region: CASSLGLGSPLHF. CDR3 coding DNA: TGTGCCAGCAGCTTGGGCCTGGGTTCACCCCTCCACTTT.

The rearrangement links TRBV7-3 to TRBJ2-1; TRBD2 matches 11 bases. The CDR3 totals 15 residues. Germline trimming cut 5 bases from V and 10 bases from J; bases unmatched to any gene: 10. The germline V gene encodes CDR1 SGHTA and CDR2 FQGTGA. CDR3 nucleotide sequence: TGTGCCAGCAGCACGACTAGCGGGGAGGCTCACGAGCAGTTCTTC. This gives the protein CASSTTSGEAHEQFF.

The gene calls are TRBV6-4 and TRBJ2-1, with D maybe TRBD1 (6 bases). Trimming took off 0 bases at V and 2 bases at J, with 8 bases between the two ends. The CDR3 runs 15 residues. In germline, CDR1 is MRHNA, CDR2 SNTAGT. The DNA of the CDR3 is TGTGCCAGCAGTGACTCAGGGGGAGCCTACAATGAGCAGTTCTTC. Its translation: CASSDSGGAYNEQFF.

The rearrangement uses TRBV29-1 and TRBJ1-1; D gene unclear. Per germline, CDR1 SQVTM and CDR2 ANQGSEA. V was shortened by 5 bases and J by 0 bases, with 4 bases between the two germline ends. The CDR3 is 11 amino acids. The CDR3 DNA follows: TGCAGCGTTCCAATGAACACTGAAGCTTTCTTT. As protein: CSVPMNTEAFF.

This rearrangement joins TRBV4-3 to TRBJ2-4, with D possibly TRBD1 on 5 matching bases. Trimming left V 0 bases short and J 5 bases short, with 11 bases between. CDR1 is LGHNA and CDR2 is YSLEER in the germline V gene. The length of the CDR3 is 15 residues. CDR3 sequence: CASSQEGNRQNIQYF. Here the CDR3 DNA reads TGCGCCAGCAGCCAAGAGGGCAACAGGCAAAACATTCAGTACTTC.

The chain employs TRBV7-6 and TRBJ1-4; D remains ambiguous. V was clipped by 2 bases and J by 5 bases, with 9 bases between them. Germline V gene lookup returns CDR1 SGHVS and CDR2 FNYEAQ. This CDR3 has 14 amino acids. This CDR3 reads CASSLSPTNEKLFF. Written as DNA, the CDR3 is TGTGCCAGCAGCTTAAGTCCTACGAATGAAAAACTGTTTTTT.

This rearrangement joins TRBV11-3 to TRBJ2-5; TRBD2 matches 8 bases. Germline V gene data show CDR1 as SGHNT and CDR2 as YENEEA. J gave up 4 bases and V 5 bases, and 9 bases lay outside the gene matches. The CDR3 runs 15 residues. CDR3 amino acids: CASSPRTGGGETQYF. The CDR3 DNA reads as TGTGCCAGCAGCCCCCGAACGGGGGGGGGAGAGACCCAGTACTTC.

This clone was seen once. This rearrangement joins TRBV7-2 to TRBJ1-3; the D gene is possibly TRBD1 (5 bases). The ends were cut back, 5 bases at V and 0 bases at J, with 14 bases in the middle. The V gene's germline CDR1 is SGHTA and CDR2 FQGNSA. This CDR3 comprises 16 residues. The CDR3 nucleotides are TGTGCCAGCAGCACCACCCCGGGGGTCTCTGGAAACACCATATATTTT. The encoded protein is CASSTTPGVSGNTIYF.

This rearrangement joins TRBV6-6 to TRBJ1-2, with a possible D match to TRBD1 (6 bases). CDR3 length: 13 residues. V was clipped by 6 bases and J by 4 bases, with 12 bases between them. CDR1 is MNHNY and CDR2 is SVGAGI in the germline V gene (reference sequence). CDR3 in amino acids: CASRVGALYGYTF. CDR3 nucleotides: TGTGCCAGCAGGGTGGGGGCACTCTATGGCTACACCTTC.